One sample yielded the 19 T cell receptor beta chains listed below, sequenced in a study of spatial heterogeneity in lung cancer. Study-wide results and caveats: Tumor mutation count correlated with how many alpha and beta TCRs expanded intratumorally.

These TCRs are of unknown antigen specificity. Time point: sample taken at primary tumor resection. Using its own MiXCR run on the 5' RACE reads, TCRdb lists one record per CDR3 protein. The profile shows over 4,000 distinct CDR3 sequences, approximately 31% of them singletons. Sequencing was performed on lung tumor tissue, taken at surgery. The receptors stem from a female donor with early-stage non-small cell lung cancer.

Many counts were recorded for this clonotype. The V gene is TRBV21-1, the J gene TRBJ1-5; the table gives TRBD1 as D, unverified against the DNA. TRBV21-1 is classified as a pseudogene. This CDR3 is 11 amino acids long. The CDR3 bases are TGTGCCGACAATCCTGGGAAGCCCCAGCATTTT. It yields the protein CADNPGKPQHF.

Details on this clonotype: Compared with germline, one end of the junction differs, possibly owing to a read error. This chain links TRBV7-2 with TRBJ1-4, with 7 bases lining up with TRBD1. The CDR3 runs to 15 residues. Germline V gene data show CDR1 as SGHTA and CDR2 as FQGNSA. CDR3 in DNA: TGCGCCAGCAGATTAGAAGGGACAGAAAATGAAAAACTGTTTTTT. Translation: CASRLEGTENEKLFF.

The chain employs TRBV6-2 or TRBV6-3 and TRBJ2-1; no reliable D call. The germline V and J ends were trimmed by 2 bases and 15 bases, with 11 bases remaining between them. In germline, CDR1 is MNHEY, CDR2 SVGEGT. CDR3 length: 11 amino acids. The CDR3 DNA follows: TGTGCCAGCAGTTACGGGCTGGGTTGGTTCTTC. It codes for CASSYGLGWFF.

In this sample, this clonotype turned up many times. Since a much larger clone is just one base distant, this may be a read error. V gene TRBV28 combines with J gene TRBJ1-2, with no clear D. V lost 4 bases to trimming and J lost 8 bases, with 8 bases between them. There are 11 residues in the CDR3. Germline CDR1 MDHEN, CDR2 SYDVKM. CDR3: CASSCGVGYTF. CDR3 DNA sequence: TGTGCCAGCAGTTGCGGGGTCGGCTACACCTTC.

This chain's CDR3 is CASNQDREAFF. The DNA for the CDR3 is TGTGCCAGCAATCAGGACAGGGAAGCTTTCTTT. The chain combines TRBV28 with TRBJ1-1; 7 bases are shared with TRBD1. Losses at the gene ends were 7 bases for V and 8 bases for J; bases not matched to a gene: 4. The CDR3 spans 11 residues. Germline lookup yields CDR1 MDHEN and CDR2 SYDVKM.

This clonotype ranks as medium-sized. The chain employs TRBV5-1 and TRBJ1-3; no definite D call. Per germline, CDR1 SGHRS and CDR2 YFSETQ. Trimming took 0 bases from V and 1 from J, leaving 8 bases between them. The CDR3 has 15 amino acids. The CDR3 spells CASSLDMGSGNTIYF. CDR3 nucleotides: TGCGCCAGCAGCTTGGATATGGGTTCTGGAAACACCATATATTTT.

The CDR3 here is CASSPGGYEQYF. CDR3 sequence (DNA): TGTGCCAGCAGCCCCGGGGGTTACGAGCAGTACTTC. V usage is TRBV9 and J usage is TRBJ2-7; TRBD2 is a possible D gene (6 bases). The V and J ends lost 4 bases and 4 bases respectively, with 9 bases between them. The CDR3 consists of 12 residues. CDR1 and CDR2 from the germline V gene are SGDLS and YYNGEE.

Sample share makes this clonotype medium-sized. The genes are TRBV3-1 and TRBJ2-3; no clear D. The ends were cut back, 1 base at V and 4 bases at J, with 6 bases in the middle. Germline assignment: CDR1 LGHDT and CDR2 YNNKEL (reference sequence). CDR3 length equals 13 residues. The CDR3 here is CASSQAAADTQYF. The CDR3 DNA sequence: TGTGCCAGCAGCCAAGCGGCGGCAGATACGCAGTATTTT.

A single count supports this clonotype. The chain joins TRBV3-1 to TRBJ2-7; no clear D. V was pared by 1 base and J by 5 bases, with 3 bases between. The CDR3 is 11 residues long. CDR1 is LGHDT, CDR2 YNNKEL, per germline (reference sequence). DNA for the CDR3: TGTGCCAGCAGCCAAGTTAACGAGCAGTACTTC. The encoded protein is CASSQVNEQYF.

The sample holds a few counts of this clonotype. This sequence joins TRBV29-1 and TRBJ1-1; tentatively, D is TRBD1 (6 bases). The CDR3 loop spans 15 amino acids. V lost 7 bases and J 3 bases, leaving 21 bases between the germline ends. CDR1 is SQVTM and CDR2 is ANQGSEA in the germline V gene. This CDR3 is CSAEVLGGIYTEAFF. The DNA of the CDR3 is TGCAGCGCCGAGGTACTAGGGGGTATATACACTGAAGCTTTCTTT.

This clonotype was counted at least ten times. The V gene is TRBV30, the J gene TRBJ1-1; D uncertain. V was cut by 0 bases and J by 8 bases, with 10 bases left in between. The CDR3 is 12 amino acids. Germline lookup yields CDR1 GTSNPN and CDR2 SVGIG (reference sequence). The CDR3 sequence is CAWSVKGSEAFF. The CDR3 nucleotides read TGTGCCTGGAGTGTAAAAGGGTCCGAAGCTTTCTTT.

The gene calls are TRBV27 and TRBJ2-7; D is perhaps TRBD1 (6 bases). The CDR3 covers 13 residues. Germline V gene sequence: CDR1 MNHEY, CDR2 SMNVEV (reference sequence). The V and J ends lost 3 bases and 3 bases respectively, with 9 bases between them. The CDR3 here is CASSFAGDYEQYF. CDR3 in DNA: TGTGCCAGCAGTTTTGCAGGGGACTACGAGCAGTACTTC.

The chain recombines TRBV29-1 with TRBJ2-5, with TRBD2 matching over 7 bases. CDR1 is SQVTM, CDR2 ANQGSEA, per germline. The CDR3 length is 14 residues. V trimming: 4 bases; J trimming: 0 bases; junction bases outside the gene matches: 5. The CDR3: CSVGLAAHQETQYF. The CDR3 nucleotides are TGCAGCGTTGGGCTAGCGGCACACCAAGAGACCCAGTACTTC.

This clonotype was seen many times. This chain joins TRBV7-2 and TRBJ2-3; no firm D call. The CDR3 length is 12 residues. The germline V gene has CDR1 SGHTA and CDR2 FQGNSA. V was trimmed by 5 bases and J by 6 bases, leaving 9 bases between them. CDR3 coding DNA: TGTGCCAGCAGCCCAACTACGGATACGCAGTATTTT. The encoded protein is CASSPTTDTQYF. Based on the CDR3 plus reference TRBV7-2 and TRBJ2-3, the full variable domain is GAGVSQSPSNKVTEKGKDVELRCDPISGHTALYWYRQSLGQGLEFLIYFQGNSAPDKSGLPSDRFSAERTGGSVSTLTIQRTQQEDSAVYLCASSPTTDTQYFGPGTRLTVL.

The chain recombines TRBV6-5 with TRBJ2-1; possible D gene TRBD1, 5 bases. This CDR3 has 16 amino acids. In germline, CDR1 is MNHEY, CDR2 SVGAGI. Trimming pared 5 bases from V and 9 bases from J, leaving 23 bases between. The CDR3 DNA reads TGTGCCAGCAGTCCCATGAAAATTACAAATCAGGGTGAGCAGTTCTTC. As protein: CASSPMKITNQGEQFF.

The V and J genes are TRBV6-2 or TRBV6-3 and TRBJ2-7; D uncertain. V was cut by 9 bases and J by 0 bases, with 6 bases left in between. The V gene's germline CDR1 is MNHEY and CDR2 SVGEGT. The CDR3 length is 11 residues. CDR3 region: CASGPSYEQYF. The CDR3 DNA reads TGTGCCAGTGGACCCTCCTACGAGCAGTACTTC.

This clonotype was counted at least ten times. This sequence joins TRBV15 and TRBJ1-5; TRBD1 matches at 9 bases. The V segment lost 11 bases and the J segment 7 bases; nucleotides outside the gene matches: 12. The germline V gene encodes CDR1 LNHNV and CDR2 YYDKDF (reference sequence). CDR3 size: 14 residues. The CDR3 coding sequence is TGTGCCTCGCCCGAAGGGACAGGGAACCAGCCCCAGCATTTT. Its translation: CASPEGTGNQPQHF.

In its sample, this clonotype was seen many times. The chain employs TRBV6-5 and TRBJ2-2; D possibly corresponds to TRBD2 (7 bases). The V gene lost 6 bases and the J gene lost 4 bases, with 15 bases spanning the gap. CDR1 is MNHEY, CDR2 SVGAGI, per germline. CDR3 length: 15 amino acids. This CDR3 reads CASSPSGGATGELFF. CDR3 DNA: TGTGCCAGCAGCCCAAGTGGGGGGGCCACCGGGGAGCTGTTTTTT.

The CDR3 sequence: CSVHTGTGYEQYF. Here the CDR3 DNA reads TGCAGCGTTCATACCGGGACAGGGTACGAGCAGTACTTC. This rearrangement joins TRBV29-1 to TRBJ2-7; the match to TRBD1 covers 9 bases. V was clipped by 5 bases and J by 4 bases; unmatched bases: 6. Per the germline V gene, CDR1 is SQVTM and CDR2 is ANQGSEA. This CDR3 region has 13 residues.